The 25 T cell receptor beta chains below all came from one sample that was sequenced in a study of molecular identifiers for immune sequencing clone quantification. One entry per CDR3 protein, called by TCRdb with MiXCR from the PCR reads. The sample comprises some 680,000 distinct CDR3 sequences, 25% of which are singletons, and 0.6% to 0.9% rests with the top ten. Sequencing was performed on naive CD8+ T cells from blood, with Jurkat cell RNA spiked in. Subset specified: FACS-sorted CD8+CD4-CCR7+CD45RA+ naive T cells. The receptor source for this set is a human donor in good health. Some libraries in this study had Jurkat cell RNA spiked in.

Concerning this clonotype itself: This could be a read error, since a much larger clone is one nucleotide away. V usage is TRBV12-3 or TRBV12-4 and J usage is TRBJ2-1, with D unresolved. Trimming cost V 3 bases and J 10 bases, with 7 bases left between them. CDR3 length: 11 amino acids. The CDR3: CASSFLKEQFF. The CDR3 DNA is TGTGCCAGCAGTTTCCTGAAAGAGCAGTTCTTC.

With respect to this clonotype: A read error may be the cause here, since a much bigger clone is one base away. V and J are TRBV7-2 and TRBJ2-3; no definite D call. Germline assignment: CDR1 SGHTA and CDR2 FQGNSA. This CDR3 is 14 amino acids long. CDR3 sequence (DNA): TGTGTCAGCAGCCCCATGCCCTACACAGATACGCAGTATTTT. Translating gives CVSSPMPYTDTQYF.

Ten or more counts support this clonotype. V gene TRBV28 combines with J gene TRBJ1-6; a weak D match, TRBD1 (5 bases). Germline-derived CDR1 and CDR2 are MDHEN and SYDVKM. The V end lost 3 bases, the J end lost 4 bases, and 13 bases lay between the germline ends. There are 16 residues in the CDR3. The CDR3 loop is CASSFRDPVYNSPLHF. The CDR3, as DNA: TGTGCCAGCAGTTTTCGGGACCCAGTATATAATTCACCCCTCCACTTT. Variable domain in full (rest from reference TRBV28 and TRBJ1-6): DVKVTQSSRYLVKRTGEKVFLECVQDMDHENMFWYRQDPGLGLRLIYFSYDVKMKEKGDIPEGYSVSREKKERFSLILESASTNQTSMYLCASSFRDPVYNSPLHFGNGTRLTVT.

The sample holds a few counts of this clonotype. The genes are TRBV3-1 and TRBJ2-1, with TRBD1 matching over 7 bases. V lost 0 bases and J lost 7; bases outside the gene matches: 3. This CDR3 is 14 amino acids long. The V gene's germline CDR1 is LGHDT and CDR2 YNNKEL (reference sequence). The CDR3 is CASSQDPDRNEQFF. Here the CDR3 DNA reads TGTGCCAGCAGCCAAGATCCGGACAGGAATGAGCAGTTCTTC.

This clonotype was counted many times. This sequence joins TRBV28 and TRBJ2-7; no firm D call. Trimming removed 3 bases at V and 2 bases at J, with 11 bases between. The germline CDR1 and CDR2 sequences are MDHEN and SYDVKM. The CDR3 runs to 14 residues. CDR3 in DNA: TGTGCCAGCAGTTTGGGCCCCCTAGCCTACGAGCAGTACTTC. It specifies CASSLGPLAYEQYF.

The rearrangement joins TRBV10-2 to TRBJ1-2, with a tentative D call TRBD1 (6 bases). This CDR3 has 13 amino acids. Trimming pared 3 bases from V and 4 bases from J, leaving 9 bases between. Germline CDR1 and CDR2: WSHSY and SAAADI. The CDR3 DNA reads as TGCGCCAGCAGTGAATGGACAGCCTATGGCTACACCTTC. It yields the protein CASSEWTAYGYTF.

Points on this clonotype: This may be a read error, as it is one base from a much larger clone. A read error is likely, as this CDR3 ends without the conserved phenylalanine or tryptophan. The chain recombines TRBV28 with TRBJ1-1; D might be TRBD1 (5 bases). The CDR3 has 14 residues. Germline CDR1 is MDHEN and CDR2 is SYDVKM. Between the trimmed V and J ends, which lost 4 bases and 5 bases, there was a span of 14 bases. Here the CDR3 reads CASSSYRQSTEAFL. The CDR3 DNA reads as TGTGCCAGCAGTTCCTACAGACAGTCGACTGAAGCTTTCCTT.

The rearrangement links TRBV6-1 to TRBJ1-5, with a possible D match to TRBD1 (6 bases). Trimming removed 1 base at V and 6 bases at J, with 10 bases between. The CDR3 spans 14 residues. CDR1 is MNHNS and CDR2 is SASEGT in the germline V gene. CDR3 in amino acids: CASSEVAGAQPQHF. CDR3 DNA: TGTGCCAGCAGTGAAGTGGCAGGGGCTCAGCCCCAGCATTTT.

This clonotype appeared many times. The chain combines TRBV7-2 with TRBJ2-5; no clear D gene. Trimming left V 5 bases short and J 5 bases short, with 9 bases between. The CDR3 consists of 12 residues. Germline CDR1 reads SGHTA; CDR2 reads FQGNSA. This chain's CDR3 is CASSATWETQYF. CDR3 sequence (DNA): TGTGCCAGCAGCGCGACCTGGGAGACCCAGTACTTC. The full variable domain, in which reference TRBV7-2 and TRBJ2-5 provide the parts outside the CDR3, is GAGVSQSPSNKVTEKGKDVELRCDPISGHTALYWYRQSLGQGLEFLIYFQGNSAPDKSGLPSDRFSAERTGGSVSTLTIQRTQQEDSAVYLCASSATWETQYFGPGTRLLVL.

A word on this clonotype: The CDR3 carries no conserved terminal phenylalanine or tryptophan, so it likely arises from a read error. The DNA is left out, because the CDR3 cannot be placed on it with certainty; the CDR3 is given as TCRdb lists it. The chain links TRBV29-1 to TRBJ2-7; the D call in the table, TRBD1, was not verified against the DNA. The CDR3 length equals 15 residues, ends included. Germline-derived CDR1 and CDR2 are SQVTM and ANQGSEA. The CDR3 here is CSVEEGPRGLYELYL.

The rearrangement uses TRBV6-1 and TRBJ2-7; 10 bases line up with TRBD1. The CDR3 length is 16 residues. The ends lost 2 bases at V and 2 bases at J; junction bases unmatched: 6. CDR1 is MNHNS, CDR2 SASEGT, per germline. The CDR3 coding sequence is TGTGCCAGCAGTGAAACCGGGACAGGGGACCCCTACGAGCAGTACTTC. This codes for CASSETGTGDPYEQYF.

The V and J genes are TRBV20-1 and TRBJ1-6, with 7 positions matching TRBD1. The germline gives CDR1 DFQATT, CDR2 SNEGSKA (reference sequence). The CDR3 totals 15 residues. Trimming took 4 bases from V and 4 from J; bases not matched to a gene: 7. The CDR3 region is CSATDRDSYNSPLHF. Here the CDR3 DNA reads TGCAGTGCTACCGACAGGGATTCTTATAATTCACCCCTCCACTTT.

This sequence joins TRBV29-1 and TRBJ2-1, with 8 bases fitting TRBD1. This CDR3 spans 17 amino acids. Trimming cost V 0 bases and J 8 bases; bases outside gene matches: 15. Germline loops: CDR1 SQVTM, CDR2 ANQGSEA. Here the CDR3 reads CSVEEIWLGRGPDEQFF. In DNA, the CDR3 is TGCAGCGTTGAAGAGATTTGGTTAGGCAGGGGGCCTGATGAGCAGTTCTTC.

The chain joins TRBV10-2 to TRBJ2-1; D ambiguous. Trimming took 6 bases from V and 6 from J, leaving 18 bases between them. Looked up from germline, CDR1 is WSHSY and CDR2 is SAAADI. The CDR3 consists of 15 residues. The CDR3 reads CASSAVSLDFNEQFF. The CDR3 DNA reads as TGCGCCAGCAGCGCCGTGTCCCTAGATTTCAATGAGCAGTTCTTC.

This chain links TRBV4-1 with TRBJ2-7; D not resolved. V lost 0 bases, J lost 2 bases, and 11 bases lay in between. Germline CDR1 MGHRA, CDR2 YSYEKL. The CDR3 totals 15 residues. Here the CDR3 reads CASSQDLQIAYEQYF. The CDR3 bases are TGCGCCAGCAGCCAAGATCTTCAAATAGCCTACGAGCAGTACTTC.

Note on this clonotype: A read error is possible here, since a much larger clone lies one base away. The rearrangement joins TRBV2 to TRBJ2-7, with 8 bases matching TRBD2. Per germline, CDR1 SNHLY and CDR2 FYNNEI. With V trimmed by 1 base and J by 6 bases, 8 bases remained unmatched. This CDR3 region has 15 residues. CDR3 amino acids: CASSEVGLASPEQYF. The CDR3 nucleotides read TGTGCCAGCAGTGAAGTCGGACTAGCCTCCCCCGAGCAGTACTTC.

As for this clonotype: A much larger clone sits a single nucleotide away, making a read error possible. The chain is built from TRBV28 and TRBJ1-1, with D unclear. This CDR3 is 14 amino acids long. CDR1 MDHEN and CDR2 SYDVKM come from the germline V gene. The V end lost 8 bases, the J end lost 5 bases, and 18 bases lay between the germline ends. The CDR3 spells CASLRRRRGTEAFF. The DNA of the CDR3 is TGTGCCAGCCTACGACGGAGGCGTGGGACTGAAGCTTTCTTT. Full variable domain (rest looked up from reference TRBV28 and TRBJ1-1): DVKVTQSSRYLVKRTGEKVFLECVQDMDHENMFWYRQDPGLGLRLIYFSYDVKMKEKGDIPEGYSVSREKKERFSLILESASTNQTSMYLCASLRRRRGTEAFFGQGTRLTVV.

This clonotype was picked up a small number of times. The chain uses TRBV6-5 and TRBJ2-1; D might be TRBD2 (6 bases). This CDR3 has 15 amino acids. Germline values: CDR1 MNHEY, CDR2 SVGAGI. The ends were cut back, 0 bases at V and 8 bases at J, with 14 bases in the middle. Written as DNA, the CDR3 is TGTGCCAGCAGTTACTCGAGCATCCCGGGGGATGAGCAGTTCTTC. Translated: CASSYSSIPGDEQFF.

Ten or more counts support this clonotype. V gene TRBV12-3 or TRBV12-4 combines with J gene TRBJ2-3, with TRBD2 matching over 15 bases. V lost 7 bases and J lost 3; bases outside the gene matches: 5. CDR3 length: 16 amino acids. CDR3 loop: CASNPGTSGRTDTQYF. The CDR3 DNA follows: TGTGCCAGCAACCCCGGGACTAGCGGGAGGACAGATACGCAGTATTTT.

The chain links TRBV11-3 to TRBJ1-1; 7 bases are a match to TRBD1. V dropped 10 bases and J dropped 6; count of bases not matched to a gene: 17. Germline V gene data show CDR1 as SGHNT and CDR2 as YENEEA. CDR3 length: 15 residues. CDR3 residues: CATYEGAVVCAEAFF. The CDR3 DNA reads as TGTGCCACTTACGAGGGGGCGGTGGTCTGCGCTGAAGCTTTCTTT.

The chain is built from TRBV3-1 and TRBJ2-3; D not certain. This CDR3 region has 15 residues. Trimming took 1 base from V and 2 from J, leaving 10 bases between them. CDR1 and CDR2 (germline): LGHDT, YNNKEL (reference sequence). CDR3 DNA: TGTGCCAGCAGCCAAGGTATTTCCCTCACAGATACGCAGTATTTT. It encodes CASSQGISLTDTQYF.

There are a few counts of this clonotype. This chain uses TRBV4-3 with TRBJ2-1; perhaps D is TRBD1 or TRBD2 (6 bases each). CDR3 length: 15 residues. V lost 0 bases and J lost 7, with 13 bases in between. Germline V CDR1 and CDR2: LGHNA, YSLEER. As DNA, the CDR3 is TGCGCCAGCAGCCAAGAGGAGGGGGGTGCAAATGAGCAGTTCTTC. This gives the protein CASSQEEGGANEQFF.

This sequence joins TRBV27 and TRBJ2-7; TRBD2 aligns across 12 bases. In germline, CDR1 is MNHEY, CDR2 SMNVEV (reference sequence). The CDR3 sequence is 14 residues long. The V gene end was trimmed by 6 bases and the J gene end by 7 bases; junction bases not matched to a gene: 7. The CDR3 here is CASRGLAGGGEQYF. As DNA, the CDR3 is TGTGCCAGCAGGGGACTAGCGGGCGGAGGAGAGCAGTACTTC.

This chain joins TRBV7-9 and TRBJ2-1; 7 nucleotides agree with TRBD2. The germline V gene encodes CDR1 SEHNR and CDR2 FQNEAQ (reference sequence). The CDR3 has 17 residues. J was trimmed by 2 bases and V by 2 bases; bases with no gene match: 9. CDR3 loop: CASSLRGSGETYNEQFF. CDR3 sequence (DNA): TGTGCCAGCAGCTTACGTGGCAGCGGGGAGACCTACAATGAGCAGTTCTTC.

This clonotype was detected ten times or more. The V call is TRBV5-6, the J call TRBJ2-3, with no clear D. This CDR3 spans 14 amino acids. Trimming cost V 1 base and J 4 bases, with 10 bases left between them. Germline values: CDR1 SGHDT, CDR2 YYEEEE. CDR3: CASSLFADADTQYF. The CDR3 DNA reads as TGTGCCAGCAGCTTGTTCGCCGATGCAGATACGCAGTATTTT.